This entry describes one TCR beta chain. The sample is drawn from a study of blood T cell repertoires in COVID-19. The CDR3 sequence is 15 residues long. The junction had 5 bases not matched to a gene; V was cut back by 8 bases and J by 3 bases. CDR1 is MNHEY and CDR2 is SMNVEV in the germline V gene (reference sequence). Using immunoSEQ multiplex PCR, the repertoire was profiled, and TCRdb retains in-frame clones only, with some absent. This table has about 300,000 clones, under 90% appearing once. The V gene is TRBV27, the J gene TRBJ2-3; 13 bases are a match to TRBD2. The sequencing input was PBMCs or T cells enriched from blood (not recorded which). The sequence derives from a young man who had recovered from COVID-19. CDR3 residues: CASRGLAGSTDTQYF. CDR3 DNA sequence: TGTGCCAGCCGGGGACTAGCGGGGAGTACAGATACGCAGTATTTT.